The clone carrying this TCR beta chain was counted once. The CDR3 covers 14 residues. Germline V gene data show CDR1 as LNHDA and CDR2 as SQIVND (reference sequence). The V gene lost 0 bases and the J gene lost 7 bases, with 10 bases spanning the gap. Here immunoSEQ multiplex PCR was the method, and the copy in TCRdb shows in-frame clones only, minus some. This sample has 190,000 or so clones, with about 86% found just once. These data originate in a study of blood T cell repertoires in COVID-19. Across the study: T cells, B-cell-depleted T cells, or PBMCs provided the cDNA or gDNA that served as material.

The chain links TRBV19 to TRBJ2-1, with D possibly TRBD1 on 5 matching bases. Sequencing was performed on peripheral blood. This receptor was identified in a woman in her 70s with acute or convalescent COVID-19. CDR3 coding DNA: TGTGCCAGTAGTATAGAGCAGGGTCGGAATGAGCAGTTCTTC. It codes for CASSIEQGRNEQFF.